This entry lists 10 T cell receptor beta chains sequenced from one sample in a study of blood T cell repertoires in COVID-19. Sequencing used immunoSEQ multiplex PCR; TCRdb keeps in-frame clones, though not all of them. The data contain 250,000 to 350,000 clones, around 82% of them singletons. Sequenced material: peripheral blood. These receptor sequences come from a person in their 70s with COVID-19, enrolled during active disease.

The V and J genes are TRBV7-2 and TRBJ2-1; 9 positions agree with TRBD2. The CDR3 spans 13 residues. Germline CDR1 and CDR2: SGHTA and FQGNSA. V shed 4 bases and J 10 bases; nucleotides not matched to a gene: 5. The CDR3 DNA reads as TGTGCCAGCAGCTCCAGTAGCGGGAGAGAGCAGTTCTTC. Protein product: CASSSSSGREQFF. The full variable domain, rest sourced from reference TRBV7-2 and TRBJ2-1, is GAGVSQSPSNKVTEKGKDVELRCDPISGHTALYWYRQSLGQGLEFLIYFQGNSAPDKSGLPSDRFSAERTGGSVSTLTIQRTQQEDSAVYLCASSSSSGREQFFGPGTRLTVL.

Here the CDR3 reads CASSLVGDVFSGNTIYF. In DNA, the CDR3 is TGTGCCAGCAGCTTAGTAGGGGATGTTTTCTCTGGAAACACCATATATTTT. J is TRBJ1-3 and V is TRBV7-9; possible D gene TRBD1, 5 bases. Trimming cost V 1 base and J 0 bases, with 13 bases left between them. The CDR3 is 17 residues long. Germline loops: CDR1 SEHNR, CDR2 FQNEAQ (reference sequence).

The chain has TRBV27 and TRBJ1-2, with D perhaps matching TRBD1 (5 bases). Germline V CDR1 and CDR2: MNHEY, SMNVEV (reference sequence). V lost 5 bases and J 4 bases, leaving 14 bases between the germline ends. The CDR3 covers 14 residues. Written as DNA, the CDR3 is TGTGCCAGCAGTGTTTCCGGGACTGTCTATGGCTACACCTTC. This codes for CASSVSGTVYGYTF.

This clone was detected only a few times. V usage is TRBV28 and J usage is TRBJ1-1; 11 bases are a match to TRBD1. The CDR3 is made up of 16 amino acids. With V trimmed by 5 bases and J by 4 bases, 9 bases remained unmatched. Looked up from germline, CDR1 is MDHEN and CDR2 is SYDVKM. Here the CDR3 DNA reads TGTGCCAGCAGTCGCCCGGGCGGGACAGGGGGCACTGAAGCTTTCTTT. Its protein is CASSRPGGTGGTEAFF.

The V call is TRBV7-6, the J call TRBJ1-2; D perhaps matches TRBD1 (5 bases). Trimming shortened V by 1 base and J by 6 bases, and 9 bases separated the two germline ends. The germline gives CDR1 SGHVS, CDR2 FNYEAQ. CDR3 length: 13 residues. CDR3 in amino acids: CASSLVRGDGYTF. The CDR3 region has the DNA TGTGCCAGCAGCTTAGTCCGGGGGGATGGCTACACCTTC. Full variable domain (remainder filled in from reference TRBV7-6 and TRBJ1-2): GAGVSQSPRYKVTKRGQDVALRCDPISGHVSLYWYRQALGQGPEFLTYFNYEAQQDKSGLPNDRFSAERPEGSISTLTIQRTEQRDSAMYRCASSLVRGDGYTFGSGTRLTVV.

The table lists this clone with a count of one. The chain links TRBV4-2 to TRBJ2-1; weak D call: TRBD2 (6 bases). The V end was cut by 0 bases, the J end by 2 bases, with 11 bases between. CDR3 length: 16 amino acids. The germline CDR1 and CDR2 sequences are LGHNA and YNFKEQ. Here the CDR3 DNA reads TGTGCCAGCAGCCAAGATAGGGCGGGGACCTACAATGAGCAGTTCTTC. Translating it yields CASSQDRAGTYNEQFF.

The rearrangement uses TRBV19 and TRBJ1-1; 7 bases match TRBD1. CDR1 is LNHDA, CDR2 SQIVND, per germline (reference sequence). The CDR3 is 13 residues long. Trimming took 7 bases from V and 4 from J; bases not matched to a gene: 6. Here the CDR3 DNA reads TGTGCCAGTAAAGTAGGGGGCGGCACTGAAGCTTTCTTT. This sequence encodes CASKVGGGTEAFF.

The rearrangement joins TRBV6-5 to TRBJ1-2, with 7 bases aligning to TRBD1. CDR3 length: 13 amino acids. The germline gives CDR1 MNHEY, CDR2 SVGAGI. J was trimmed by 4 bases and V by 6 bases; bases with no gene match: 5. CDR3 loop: CASRMTGSYGYTF. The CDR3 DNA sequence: TGTGCCAGCAGGATGACAGGGAGCTATGGCTACACCTTC.

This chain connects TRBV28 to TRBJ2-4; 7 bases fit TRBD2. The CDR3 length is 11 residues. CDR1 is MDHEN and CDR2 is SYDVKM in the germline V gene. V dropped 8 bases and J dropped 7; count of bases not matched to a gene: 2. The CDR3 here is CASLGGNIQYF. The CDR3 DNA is TGTGCCAGCTTGGGGGGGAACATTCAGTACTTC.

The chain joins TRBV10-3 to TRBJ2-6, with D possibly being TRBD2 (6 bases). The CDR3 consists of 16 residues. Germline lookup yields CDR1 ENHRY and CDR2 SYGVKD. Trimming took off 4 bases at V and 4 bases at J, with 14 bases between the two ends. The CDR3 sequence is CAISALGGSGANVLTF. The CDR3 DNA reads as TGTGCCATCAGTGCCTTGGGGGGATCCGGGGCCAACGTCCTGACTTTC.